Presented here are 5 T cell receptor beta chains from one specimen sequenced in a study of blood T cell repertoires in COVID-19. The repertoire was sequenced with immunoSEQ multiplex PCR; TCRdb's copy has only in-frame clones and lacks some. The data hold 250,000 to 350,000 clones, with about nine tenths observed a single time. Sequenced sample: peripheral blood. The receptors derive from a woman under 40 with active or convalescent COVID-19.

The chain employs TRBV4-1 and TRBJ1-1, with D maybe TRBD1 (5 bases). The germline V and J ends were trimmed by 5 bases and 7 bases, with 8 bases remaining between them. CDR3 length: 11 residues. Germline CDR1 is MGHRA and CDR2 is YSYEKL. DNA for the CDR3: TGCGCCAGCAGCTGGCAGGGTGAAGCTTTCTTT. This translates into CASSWQGEAFF.

This chain uses TRBV18 with TRBJ1-2; 7 bases fit TRBD1. V dropped 3 bases and J dropped 8; count of bases not matched to a gene: 3. In germline, CDR1 is KGHSH, CDR2 LQKENI. This CDR3 spans 12 amino acids. The CDR3 sequence is CASSPGQEGYTF. For the CDR3, the DNA is TGTGCCAGCTCACCCGGACAGGAAGGCTACACCTTC.

The chain recombines TRBV20-1 with TRBJ1-1, with a weak D call TRBD1 (6 bases). The germline V gene has CDR1 DFQATT and CDR2 SNEGSKA (reference sequence). This CDR3 comprises 14 residues. V was shortened by 3 bases and J by 1 base, with 12 bases between the two germline ends. The CDR3 DNA reads as TGCAGTGCTAGTTTAGGCAGGGGGAACACTGAAGCTTTCTTT. It encodes CSASLGRGNTEAFF.

This rearrangement joins TRBV15 to TRBJ2-5, with 11 bases aligning to TRBD2. Trimming removed 3 bases from V and 4 bases from J; junction bases left unmatched: 4. The CDR3 loop spans 15 amino acids. Germline values: CDR1 LNHNV, CDR2 YYDKDF (reference sequence). The CDR3 sequence is CATSRTSGVTETQYF. CDR3 DNA sequence: TGTGCCACCAGCAGGACTAGCGGGGTTACAGAGACCCAGTACTTC.

V gene TRBV6-2 or TRBV6-3 combines with J gene TRBJ2-3; the match to TRBD2 covers 13 bases. This CDR3 is 16 amino acids long. Germline V gene sequence: CDR1 MNHEY, CDR2 SVGEGT. J gave up 6 bases and V 4 bases, and 7 bases lay outside the gene matches. The CDR3 is CASSLLAGGIFDTQYF. In nucleotides, the CDR3 is TGTGCCAGCAGTTTACTAGCGGGGGGGATTTTTGATACGCAGTATTTT.